The following is a T cell receptor (beta chain) sequence with its context. The antigen it recognizes is unknown. It has no much larger one-base neighbor in the sample; base qualities were not kept. From each donor, a single peripheral blood sample of around 120 mL on average was drawn into heparinised tubes. Naive, central memory, regulatory and stem cell-like memory CD4+ T cells were sorted on a BD FACSAria II using a panel including CD45RO, CCR7, CD25, CD127, CD95 and CD27. A purity above 95% was achieved for all sorted populations. PBMCs were isolated immediately by Lymphoprep density gradient centrifugation and stained directly without culture. So that batch effects would be minimized, each experiment stained and sorted samples in pairs, pairing one healthy donor with one patient. Via the germline V gene, CDR1 is SGHTA and CDR2 FQGNSA. Taken from cysteine to phenylalanine, the CDR3 has 13 residues. Just the 39-base CDR3 DNA is kept, in frame starting at base 1. V is pared back by 0 bases and J by 7 bases, with 9 bases lying between the germline termini.

These data come from a study of beta chain features in type 1 diabetes (dated by TCRdb to the late 2010s). Looking at the study overall: No differences in mean age, gender distribution, total cell number or subset yield were found between patients and healthy donors. The study compared the TCRB repertoires of sorted circulating CD4+ T cell subsets in recently diagnosed type 1 diabetes patients with those in matched healthy donors. Regulatory and stem cell-like memory subsets were isolated from only 8 patients and about 8 healthy donors, whereas naive and central memory subsets came from all 30 or so donors. A total of approximately 100 million sorted cells were examined across all samples, and the number of cells per subset was strongly correlated with RNA yield.

The High Capacity cDNA Reverse Transcription Kit was used to reverse transcribe all of the isolated RNA, meaning that expressed TCRB transcripts were what got sequenced. Naive, central memory and regulatory T cell samples underwent deep immunoSEQ sequencing, averaging about 3.57 million total reads per sample. Sorted cells were lysed in RLT buffer and RNA was extracted with DNase-treated RNeasy Micro or Mini kits, depending on cell number. To prevent cross-contamination, every cell subset was processed on its own, while patient and healthy donor samples were processed together. Using the immunoSEQ multiplex PCR, TCRB sequences were amplified from cDNA into 87-bp fragments spanning the CDR3 region. Amplicons were sequenced on the Illumina HiSeq platform. The published analysis was carried out like this. Synthetic template baselines were used to correct PCR bias computationally, reads within Hamming distance 2 were collapsed together, and singletons that could not be merged were discarded. Reads were aligned against IMGT so that V, D and J genes, CDR3 length and insertions or deletions at six rearrangement sites could be assigned. Clonotype counts were normalized to sorted cell number within each subset before computing true diversity and Gini coefficients with the tcR R package. The overlap coefficient, calculated on TCRB nucleotide sequences, was used to quantify repertoire sharing. As a proxy for the pre-selection repertoire, out-of-frame TCRB sequences from naive cells were analyzed. Sourced from immuneACCESS, this table was stored by TCRdb with only in-frame sequences that have V and J called. A share of the clones is absent; for the studies checked, an unresolved V gene accounts for under half, and the remainder has no known explanation. The V and J calls and the clone size are those of that table, but D and trimming were determined from the DNA. The sample table shows hundreds of thousands of clones, and around 68% are seen once. The biggest ten clones account for approximately 0.053% of the sample.

Findings and caveats that apply to the study as a whole: Naive, central memory and regulatory TCRB repertoires appeared to be more similar among patients than among healthy donors. Only small numbers of individuals were included in the HLA sub-analyses, which left unresolved whether HLA type had any influence on TCRB rearrangement. In all four CD4+ subsets, TCRB CDR3 length was moderately but significantly shorter in type 1 diabetes patients. Shorter templates might be favored by PCR, yet because patient and control samples were amplified and corrected together, any such skew would affect both groups equally. Sequencing cDNA rather than genomic DNA could over-represent highly expressing activated cells, although activation and CD3 levels did not differ between groups. At VDJ recombination sites, type 1 diabetes patients had fewer insertions and more deleted nucleotides, which implies abnormalities in thymic rearrangement.

The TCR was taken from a man aged 25-45 years in good health. The sample taken for sequencing was naive CD4+ T cells from blood. The sample's cell subset or site label, in plain terms: true naive CD4+ T cells. The rearranged segments are TRBV7-2 and TRBJ1-2; the D gene is not confidently resolved. The CDR3 in this case is CASSLAGTGGYTF. The nucleotide sequence reads TGTGCCAGCAGCTTAGCGGGTACGGGTGGCTACACCTTC.